Listed below are T cell receptor beta chains from one sample, sequenced in a study of blood T cell repertoires in COVID-19. Assay: immunoSEQ multiplex PCR; the TCRdb copy retains only in-frame clones and omits some. The profile covers approximately 220,000 clones, with just over 85% appearing a single time and around 3.5% taken by the ten largest. Sequencing was carried out using PBMCs or T cells enriched from blood (not recorded which). Receptors originate from a middle-aged woman with acute COVID-19. The CDR3 runs from the conserved cysteine through the conserved F or W. The D gene is left open where the match is weak. Some rows have no size entry. The others give once, few or many, or a class for an expanded clone.

d_call j_call cdr3_length v_call clone_size cdr3_nt cdr3_aa
NA TRBJ1-1 13 TRBV5-1 NA TGCGCCAGCCGCCAAGGGGGGAACACTGAAGCTTTCTTT CASRQGGNTEAFF
TRBD2 TRBJ2-3 16 TRBV18 NA TGTGCCAGCTCCCGACCGAGCGGGGGCCTCACAGATACGCAGTATTTT CASSRPSGGLTDTQYF
NA TRBJ1-2 13 TRBV27 NA TGTGCCAGCAGGCACAGTTTCGAATATGGCTACACCTTC CASRHSFEYGYTF
NA TRBJ2-7 13 TRBV6-5 NA TGTGCCAGCAGGAAAGGGGCAGGGGACGAGCAGTACTTC CASRKGAGDEQYF
NA TRBJ1-1 15 TRBV25-1 NA TGTGCCAGCAGTGAAGTCGGGAGGGCGAACACTGAAGCTTTCTTT CASSEVGRANTEAFF
NA TRBJ1-2 15 TRBV6-5 once TGTGCCAGCAGGGGACCGGGGACAACCAACTATGGCTACACCTTC CASRGPGTTNYGYTF
TRBD1 TRBJ2-1 14 TRBV6-5 NA TGTGCCAGCAGACAAGGACAGGGGTACAATGAGCAGTTCTTC CASRQGQGYNEQFF
NA TRBJ2-4 14 TRBV7-9 NA TGTGCCAGCAGCTTAGCGGTTACGGAAAACATTCAGTACTTC CASSLAVTENIQYF
NA TRBJ2-3 15 TRBV7-9 NA TGTGCCAGCAGCTTAACGTCACGGGACACAGATACGCAGTATTTT CASSLTSRDTDTQYF
NA TRBJ1-1 14 TRBV5-1 NA TGCGCCAGCAGCTTGGAAGACAAGAACACTGAAGCTTTCTTT CASSLEDKNTEAFF
TRBD1 TRBJ1-5 15 TRBV2 few TGTGCCAGCAGTGAAGACAGGGGTAACGATCAGCCCCAGCATTTT CASSEDRGNDQPQHF
NA TRBJ2-7 15 TRBV6-5 NA TGTGCCAGCAGTCCGGACAGCACAGTCTCCTACGAGCAGTACTTC CASSPDSTVSYEQYF
NA TRBJ1-1 11 TRBV25-1 NA TGTGCCAGCACGGGGGGGACTGAAGCTTTCTTT CASTGGTEAFF
TRBD1 TRBJ1-2 15 TRBV5-6 NA TGTGCCAGCAGCCTACCGGGACAGGGTATTTCTGGCTACACCTTC CASSLPGQGISGYTF
NA TRBJ2-3 14 TRBV6-5 few TGTGCCAGCAGTATGGGACTGCCGGCGGATACGCAGTATTTT CASSMGLPADTQYF
TRBD1 TRBJ2-1 16 TRBV28 NA TGTGCCAGCAGGCCTTTCGACACAGGGGGCGGCGATGAGCAGTTCTTC CASRPFDTGGGDEQFF
NA TRBJ1-5 16 TRBV28 NA TGTGCCAGCAGTACAATTCAGGGGTCGGTAAATCAGCCCCAGCATTTT CASSTIQGSVNQPQHF
NA TRBJ1-3 15 TRBV20-1 NA TGCAGTGCTAGTGGGCCCAGGGGACAAGGAAACACCATATATTTT CSASGPRGQGNTIYF
TRBD1 TRBJ2-2 15 TRBV15 NA TGTGCCACCAGCCAGCAGGGGGCGGACACCGGGGAGCTGTTTTTT CATSQQGADTGELFF
NA TRBJ1-5 13 TRBV6-5 NA TGTGCCAGCAGTCAAACAGGGATCCAGCCCCAGCATTTT CASSQTGIQPQHF
TRBD1 TRBJ1-1 15 TRBV27 once TGTGCCAGCAGAATCCGGTGGACAGGTGGGACTGAAGCTTTCTTT CASRIRWTGGTEAFF
NA TRBJ2-3 15 TRBV4-3 NA TGCGCCAGCAGCCAAGAGGCGTCTAGGCCAGATACGCAGTATTTT CASSQEASRPDTQYF
TRBD2 TRBJ2-1 17 TRBV6-2/TRBV6-3 once TGTGCCAGCAGTTCGGAACCGGGACTATGGGAGTTTAGTGAGCAGTTCTTC CASSSEPGLWEFSEQFF
NA TRBJ1-5 14 TRBV4-3 NA TGCGCCAGCAGCCAAGCCAGGGGCAATCAGCCCCAGCATTTT CASSQARGNQPQHF
NA TRBJ1-2 13 TRBV2 NA TGTGCCAGCAGTGAAGGGGAGGGATATGGCTACACCTTC CASSEGEGYGYTF
TRBD2 TRBJ2-2 15 TRBV4-1 few TGCGCCAGCAGCCAAGGACTAGCGGGGCCCGGGGAGCTGTTTTTT CASSQGLAGPGELFF
NA TRBJ1-2 12 TRBV29-1 NA TGCAGCGTTGGAGACAGAACCTATGGCTACACCTTC CSVGDRTYGYTF
TRBD2 TRBJ2-1 16 TRBV5-4 NA TGTGCCAGCAGCTTGGCTTCGGGGGGGCAGCCGTTCGTACAGTTCTTC CASSLASGGQPFVQFF
NA TRBJ1-2 13 TRBV19 few TGTGCCAGTAGTATATTGACAGGTCGTGGCTACACCTTC CASSILTGRGYTF
NA TRBJ1-6 13 TRBV27 NA TGTGCCAGCAGTATGGGGAGGGTGTCACCCCTCCACTTT CASSMGRVSPLHF
TRBD1 TRBJ1-4 16 TRBV7-8 once TGTGCCAGCAGCCACGGGCGGGACAGCCGTAATGAAAAACTGTTTTTT CASSHGRDSRNEKLFF
TRBD2 TRBJ2-4 19 TRBV7-9 NA TGTGCCAGCAGCTCCCTCTCGACTAGCGGGGATCTAGCCAAAAACATTCAGTACTTC CASSSLSTSGDLAKNIQYF
TRBD1 TRBJ1-3 14 TRBV7-8 NA TGTGCCAGCAGCCCGGGGACAGGCGGAAACACCATATATTTT CASSPGTGGNTIYF
NA TRBJ1-3 11 TRBV29-1 NA TGCAGCGTCAGGGTTCGGAACACCATATATTTT CSVRVRNTIYF
NA TRBJ2-3 14 TRBV7-2 once TGTGCCAGCAGCTCTCGGGGTAGCACAGATACGCAGTATTTT CASSSRGSTDTQYF
NA TRBJ2-1 13 TRBV9 once TGTGCCAGCAGCGTAGGACAGTACAATGAGCAGTTCTTC CASSVGQYNEQFF
NA TRBJ2-1 11 TRBV11-2 NA TGTGCCAGCAGCCAGTCCGATGAGCAGTTCTTC CASSQSDEQFF
NA TRBJ2-7 12 TRBV18 NA TGTGCCAGCTCACCCGGGGGTTACGAGCAGTACTTC CASSPGGYEQYF
TRBD2 TRBJ2-3 11 TRBV20-1 NA TGCAGTGCCAAGTCCGGGACTAGTATGCATTTT CSAKSGTSMHF
TRBD2 TRBJ2-5 17 TRBV7-9 NA TGTGCCAGCAGCTTAATAACCGGACTAGCCCAGCTGGGGACCCAGTACTTC CASSLITGLAQLGTQYF
NA TRBJ1-3 19 TRBV9 NA TGTGCCAGCAGCGATTCTCCTGGCCGCCGGGGGGGATCTGGAAACACCATATATTTT CASSDSPGRRGGSGNTIYF
NA TRBJ1-1 15 TRBV7-3 NA TGTGCCAGCAGCTTAAGCGGCTTTGGCGGGACTGAAGCTTTCTTT CASSLSGFGGTEAFF
TRBD2 TRBJ2-3 17 TRBV15 NA TGTGCCACCAGCAGAGAGGGCGGGGGGGCCTCGTGGGATACGCAGTATTTT CATSREGGGASWDTQYF
TRBD1 TRBJ1-4 14 TRBV7-8 NA TGTGCCAGCAGCCGGACAGGGATTAATGAAAAACTGTTTTTT CASSRTGINEKLFF
TRBD2 TRBJ2-5 15 TRBV20-1 once TGCAGTGCCAGTCAGGGCGGGGGTGCTGGCGAGACCCAGTACTTC CSASQGGGAGETQYF
TRBD2 TRBJ2-7 13 TRBV2 NA TGTGCCAGCACCAAGACTAGCCCGCCCGAGCAGTACTTC CASTKTSPPEQYF
TRBD1 TRBJ2-7 13 TRBV12-3/TRBV12-4 once TGTGCCAGCAGCCTCAGACAGGGCTACGAGCAGTACTTC CASSLRQGYEQYF
NA TRBJ2-2 17 TRBV21-1 NA TGTGCCAGCAGCAAAGCAACGCTAGCGGGGGAGGCCGGGGAGCTGTTTTTT CASSKATLAGEAGELFF
NA TRBJ1-2 13 TRBV7-3 NA TGTGCCAGCAGCTTAAACAGGGACTATGGCTACACCTTC CASSLNRDYGYTF
NA TRBJ1-1 13 TRBV6-5 NA TGTGCCAGCAGTACAGTGGCGGGCACTGAAGCTTTCTTT CASSTVAGTEAFF
NA TRBJ1-2 14 TRBV6-5 NA TGTGCCAGCAGTTACTCACCGACAGACTATGGCTACACCTTC CASSYSPTDYGYTF
NA TRBJ2-3 13 TRBV19 once TGTGCCAGTAGTGAACAGTACACAGATACGCAGTATTTT CASSEQYTDTQYF
NA TRBJ2-7 13 TRBV11-2 NA TGTGCCAGCAGCTTAGGGCCTTCCTACGAGCAGTACTTC CASSLGPSYEQYF
TRBD1 TRBJ1-2 15 TRBV7-8 once TGTGCCAGCAGCCCCGCCGGACAGGGGCACTATGGCTACACCTTC CASSPAGQGHYGYTF
NA TRBJ1-1 15 TRBV11-2 NA TGTGCCAGCAGCTCCACCCCCTTGGCGAACACTGAAGCTTTCTTT CASSSTPLANTEAFF